This TCR beta chain stems from a study of blood T cell repertoires in COVID-19 (dated by TCRdb to about 2020). With respect to the entire study: Samples from collaborators originated in the United States, Italy and Spain and spanned both the acute and convalescent phases of COVID-19. The material from the prospective study consisted of cDNA or gDNA derived from T cells, B-cell-depleted T cells, or PBMCs. Subjects who had been exposed to COVID-19, were actively infected with it, or had recovered from it provided the deeply sampled blood TCRbeta repertoires that made up the dataset. A freely available public database, intended as a resource for researchers studying the immune response to SARS-CoV-2, is where the repertoires were released. Samples were obtained from the ongoing ImmuneRACE study (first 160 participants) and from about 1,300 subjects provided by 6 global collaborators. The sample metadata nearly always contained a de-identified subject ID, COVID-19 status, age in years and sex. HLA class I and class II types, where available, came from metadata supplied by the sample provider rather than from assay-based typing. Study-wide findings and limitations: The amount of clinical and demographic metadata varied by source and participant and was provided uncurated.

V is shortened by 3 bases, J by 0 bases, and the region joining them spans 12 bases. The CDR3 goes from the cysteine to the phenylalanine over 17 residues. Only CDR3 DNA remains: 51 bases, in frame from the first base. As regards this clone: The clone's antigen remains unknown. No qualities accompany the bases; no much larger clone lies one base away.

Whole blood was collected in K2EDTA tubes by collaborating institutions according to the institutions' own protocols. Collaborator samples were shipped for TCRbeta analysis as frozen whole blood, isolated PBMCs, or DNA extracted from either sample type. TCRbeta CDR3 regions were amplified from genomic DNA using the immunoSEQ Assay, a bias-controlled multiplex PCR. Per the original workflow: Within the assay, amplification of reference gene primers was used to estimate how many nucleated cells each sample contained. To quantify the absolute abundance of each unique TCRbeta CDR3 rearrangement, sequence reads were collapsed and filtered. Productive Simpson clonality was computed per sample as the square root of Simpson's diversity index over productive rearrangements. In its TCRdb copy, this immuneACCESS table keeps in-frame sequences only and misses some clones. Where compared with another copy, unresolved V genes explain less than half of these, and the others have no known cause. V and J calls and clone size are those listed in that table; D and trimming were worked out from the DNA. This sample holds around 50,000 clones; about 82% were observed only once. Roughly 24% of the sample lies in the top ten.

Sequencing input: peripheral blood. The TCR comes from a woman of 80 years or more with acute or convalescent COVID-19. This chain joins TRBV23-1 to TRBJ2-6; confidence is insufficient to name the D gene. TRBV23-1 is noted as an ORF with a role that remains uncertain. The CDR3 has the sequence CASSQASGSSGANVLTF. The bases are TGCGCCAGCAGTCAGGCGTCAGGTAGCTCTGGGGCCAACGTCCTGACTTTC.